The clone carrying this T cell receptor beta chain has at least ten counts. This sample was included in a study of T-cell reconstitution after alpha-beta-depleted transplantation in children. The TCRbeta library was prepared with unique molecular identifiers. Via MiXCR, TCRdb re-called the PCR reads, giving one row per CDR3 protein. The sample lists roughly 170,000 distinct CDR3 sequences; approximately 6.8% were seen once. From germline, CDR1 is SGHRS and CDR2 YFSETQ. V shed 0 bases and J shed 7 bases, with 11 bases lying between them. CDR3 size: 14 residues. The clonotype originates from a human donor who donated a stem cell graft to a child with Wiskott-Aldrich syndrome. The chain recombines TRBV5-1 with TRBJ2-1, with no clear D. The sample here was PBMCs from the stem cell graft donor, taken from the stem cell graft. The CDR3 nucleotides are TGCGCCAGCAGCTTGGACGATCTTGGGAATGAGCAGTTCTTC. Its translation: CASSLDDLGNEQFF.